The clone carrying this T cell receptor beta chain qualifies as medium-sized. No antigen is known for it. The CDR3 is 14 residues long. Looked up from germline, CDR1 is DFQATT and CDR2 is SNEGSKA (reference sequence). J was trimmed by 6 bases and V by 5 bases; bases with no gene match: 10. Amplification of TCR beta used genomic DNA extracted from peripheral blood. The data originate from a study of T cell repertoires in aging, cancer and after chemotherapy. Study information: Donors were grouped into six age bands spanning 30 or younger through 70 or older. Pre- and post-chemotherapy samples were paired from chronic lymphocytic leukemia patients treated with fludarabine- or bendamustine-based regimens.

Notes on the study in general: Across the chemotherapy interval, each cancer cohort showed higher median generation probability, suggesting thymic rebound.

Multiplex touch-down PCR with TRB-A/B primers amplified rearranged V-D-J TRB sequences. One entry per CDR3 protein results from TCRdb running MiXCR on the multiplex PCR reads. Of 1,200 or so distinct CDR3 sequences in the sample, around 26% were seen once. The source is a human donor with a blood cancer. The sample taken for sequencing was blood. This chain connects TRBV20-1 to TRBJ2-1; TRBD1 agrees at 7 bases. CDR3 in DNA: TGCAGTGCTGATAGGGGGCGCAGTATCAATGAGCAGTTCTTC. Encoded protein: CSADRGRSINEQFF.